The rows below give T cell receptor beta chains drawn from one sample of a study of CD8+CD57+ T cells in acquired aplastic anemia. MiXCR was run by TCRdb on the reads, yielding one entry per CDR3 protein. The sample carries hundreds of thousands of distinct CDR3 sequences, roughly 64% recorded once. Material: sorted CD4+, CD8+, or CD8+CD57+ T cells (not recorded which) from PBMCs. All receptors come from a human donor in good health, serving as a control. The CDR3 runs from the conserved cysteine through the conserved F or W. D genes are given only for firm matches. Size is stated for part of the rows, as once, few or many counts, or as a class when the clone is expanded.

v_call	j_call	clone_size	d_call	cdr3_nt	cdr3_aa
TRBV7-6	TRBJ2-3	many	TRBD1	TGTGCCAGCAGCTTAGCCCCTTGGACAGGGTTTGGGGATACGCAGTATTTT	CASSLAPWTGFGDTQYF
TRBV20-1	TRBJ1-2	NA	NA	TGCAGTGCGTTCCAGGAGAGTGGCTCCACCTTC	CSAFQESGSTF
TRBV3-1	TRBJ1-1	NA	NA	TGTGCCAGCAGCCAAGAGCCTTTGGGGGGGATGGCTTTCTTT	CASSQEPLGGMAFF
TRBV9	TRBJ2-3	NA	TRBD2	TGTGCCAGGAGCGCACAAGCGGGGGGTCGGGAGTATTTT	CARSAQAGGREYF
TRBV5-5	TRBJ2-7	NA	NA	TGTGCCAGCAGATTGGGGCCTTCCTACGAGCAGTACTTC	CASRLGPSYEQYF
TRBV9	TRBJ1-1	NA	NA	TGTGCCAGCAGCGTACAAGACACTGAAGCTTTCTTT	CASSVQDTEAFF
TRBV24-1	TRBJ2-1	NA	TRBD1	TGTGCCAGTAGTGGGGACAGGGCAGCTGCGCAGTTCTTC	CASSGDRAAAQFF
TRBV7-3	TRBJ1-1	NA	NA	TGTGCCAGCAGCTTAACGAAGGGCGCGGATGAGCATTTTTTT	CASSLTKGADEHFF
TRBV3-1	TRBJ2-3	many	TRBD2	TGTGCCAGCAGCCAAGGTCCTAGCGGCCGCACAGATACGCAGTATTTT	CASSQGPSGRTDTQYF
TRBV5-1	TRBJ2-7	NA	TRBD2	TGCGCCAGCAGCCCGGCCGGCGGGGGGCTGTACTTC	CASSPAGGGLYF
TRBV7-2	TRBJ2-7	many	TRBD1	TGTGCCAGCAGCTTAGCGGGACAGGGATCATACGAGCAGTACTTC	CASSLAGQGSYEQYF
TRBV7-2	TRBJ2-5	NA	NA	TGTGCCAGCAGAGAGAGGGGGACCAGTGGTGCCCAGTACTTC	CASRERGTSGAQYF
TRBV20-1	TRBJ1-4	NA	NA	TGCAGTGCTAGAGACTCCGGGTCCGATAATGAAAAACTGTTTTTT	CSARDSGSDNEKLFF
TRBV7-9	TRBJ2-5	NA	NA	TGTGCCAGCAGCCGCGGTTCGGAGGAGACCCAGAACTTC	CASSRGSEETQNF
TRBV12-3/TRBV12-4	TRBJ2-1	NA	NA	TGTGCCAGCAGGGAGACAGCGGACAATGAGCAGTTCTTC	CASRETADNEQFF
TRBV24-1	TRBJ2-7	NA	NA	TGTGCCACCAGGGACAGTACAACCTACGAGCAGTACTTC	CATRDSTTYEQYF
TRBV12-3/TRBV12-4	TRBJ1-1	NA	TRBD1	TGTGCCAGCACTCGGTCGATAACAGGGGAGACTGAAGCTTTCTTT	CASTRSITGETEAFF
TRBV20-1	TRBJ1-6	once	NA	TGCAGTGCTAGTCCAGGAGTCTCCTATAATTCACCCCTCCACTTT	CSASPGVSYNSPLHF
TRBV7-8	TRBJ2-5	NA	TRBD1	TGTGCCAGCAGCCCCGCAGGGGGTATCCAAGAGACCCAGTACTTC	CASSPAGGIQETQYF
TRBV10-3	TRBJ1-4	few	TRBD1	TGTGCCACTAGGACAGGGGTTGATGAAAAACTGTTTTTT	CATRTGVDEKLFF
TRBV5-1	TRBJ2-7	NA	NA	TGCGCCAGCAGCTTGGAGGGTAACTATGAGCAGTACTTC	CASSLEGNYEQYF
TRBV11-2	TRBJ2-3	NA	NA	TGTGCCAGCAGCGCTACCGGCGGCGGAGGCACAGATACGCAGTATTTT	CASSATGGGGTDTQYF
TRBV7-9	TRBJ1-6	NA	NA	TGTGCCAGCAGCTTAGGAGGTAGCGGTAATTCACCCCTCCACTTT	CASSLGGSGNSPLHF
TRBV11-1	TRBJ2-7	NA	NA	TGTGCCAGCAGCCATTATCTCTGTTCCGTCGAGCAGTACTTC	CASSHYLCSVEQYF
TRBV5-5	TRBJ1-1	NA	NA	TGCGCCAGCAGCTGGATGGGGATGAACACTGAAGCTTTCTTT	CASSWMGMNTEAFF
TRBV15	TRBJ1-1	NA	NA	TGTGCCACCAGCAGAGATCCACGGCGGGGCAACCTCTTT	CATSRDPRRGNLF
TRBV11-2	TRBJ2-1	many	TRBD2	TGTGCCAGCAGCCTCTCGGGGACTAGCGGGGTCAATGAGCAGTTCTTC	CASSLSGTSGVNEQFF
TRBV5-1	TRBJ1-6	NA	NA	TGTGCCAGCAGCCTAACTCTGGCTTCTTCCCTCCACTTT	CASSLTLASSLHF
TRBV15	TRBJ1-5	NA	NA	TGTGCCACCAGCAGAGATCCCGGTAATCAGCCCCAGCATTTT	CATSRDPGNQPQHF
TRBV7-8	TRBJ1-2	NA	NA	TGTGCCAGCAGCTTCGCGGGGGAGCGCTATAACTATGACTACACCTTC	CASSFAGERYNYDYTF
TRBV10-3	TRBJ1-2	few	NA	TGTGCCATCAGTGAGCCCGACAGGCTGTACGGCTACACCTTC	CAISEPDRLYGYTF
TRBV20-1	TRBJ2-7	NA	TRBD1	TGCAGTGCTCCCCCTTCGGGGCAGGGGGCTCAACACGAGCAGTACTTC	CSAPPSGQGAQHEQYF
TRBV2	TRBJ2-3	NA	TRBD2	TGTGCCAGCAGTGGAGGGCGGGGGGCCGAAGATACGCAGTATTTT	CASSGGRGAEDTQYF
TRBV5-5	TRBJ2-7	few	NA	TGTGCCAGCAGGGGCGGGGCGGACGAGTACTTC	CASRGGADEYF
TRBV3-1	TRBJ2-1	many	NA	TGTGCCAGCAGCCAAAACGGGGGGCCCTACAATGAGCAGTTCTTC	CASSQNGGPYNEQFF
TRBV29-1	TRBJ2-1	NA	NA	TGCAGCGTTGAAGGTTCATTCCCCCGCGATGAGCAGTTCTTC	CSVEGSFPRDEQFF
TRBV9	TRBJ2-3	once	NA	TGCGCCAGCAGCACGTCTGTTGGCGAGGATACGCAGTATTTT	CASSTSVGEDTQYF
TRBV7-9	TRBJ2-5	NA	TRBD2	TGTGCCAGCAGCTTAGCTCTAGCGGGGGACCTAGAGACCCAGTACTTC	CASSLALAGDLETQYF
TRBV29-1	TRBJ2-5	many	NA	TGCAGCGCTGTGACTCCCCAAGAGACCCAGTACTTC	CSAVTPQETQYF
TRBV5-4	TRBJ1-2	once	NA	TGTGCCAGCAGCTTAGGCTCCGCGACGACCATTTGGGGCTACACCTTC	CASSLGSATTIWGYTF
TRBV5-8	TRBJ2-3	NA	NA	TGTGCCAGCAGCTTGCCGAAAGGCACAGATACGCAGTATTTT	CASSLPKGTDTQYF
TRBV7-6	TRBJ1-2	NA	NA	TGTGCCAGCAGCTTAGTGTGTAGGCCCCTACGAGCAGTAACCTTC	CASSLVCRPLRAVTF
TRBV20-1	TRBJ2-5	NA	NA	TGCAGTGCTCGCGGGGAGTCGGTAAGAGCCCAGTACTTC	CSARGESVRAQYF
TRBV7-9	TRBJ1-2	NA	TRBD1	TGTGCCAGCAGCCCTCAAGCCGGGACAGGGGGTGGCTACACCTTC	CASSPQAGTGGGYTF
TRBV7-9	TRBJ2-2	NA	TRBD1	TGTGCCAGCAGCCCGACAGGGGTTACCGGGGAGCTGTTTTTT	CASSPTGVTGELFF